This T cell receptor beta chain was captured in a study of cytomegalovirus exposure and HLA in healthy donors (dated by TCRdb to between 2016 and 2019). About the full investigation: An earlier analysis of approximately 550 of the donors reported approximately 300 Gb of sequence data and 117 million unique TCR beta sequences from about 179 million T cells. Approximately 310 gigabases of sequencing data and 70 million to 85 million unique TCR sequences were included in an early release covering 550 to 800 HLA-typed donors. Among the roughly 430 genotyped donors, approximately 81% belonged to the genetic ancestry cluster associated with self-reported Caucasian donors. The study aimed to test whether cataloging public T cell receptors could reveal signatures of past pathogen exposure. Using immunosequencing, the study profiled T cell repertoires from about 610 subjects and related those repertoires to cytomegalovirus serostatus. Along with the roughly 670-subject first cohort, a separate validation cohort of some 130 different subjects was used. To predict cytomegalovirus infection status, the study combined high-throughput TCR immunosequencing, statistical association of individual TCRs with disease status, and machine learning. To study patterns of TCR occurrence, a later analysis re-analyzed previously published TCR beta repertoires from 600 to 750 donors and added high-resolution HLA genotyping. Rather than drawing on any new phenotypic data, the later analysis identified candidate immune exposures from TCR beta sequences and the way those sequences occurred across donors. In an earlier analysis of roughly 540 of the donors, high-throughput TCR beta sequencing was used to judge whether each TCR beta V gene segment behaved as functional or pseudogenic. Donor age, sex, ethnicity and CMV serostatus were collected together with the repertoire data. In a later genetic analysis, genome-wide SNP genotypes for about 65% of the roughly 700 donors were used, and that subset was treated as a discovery cohort. All discovery cohort repertoires had been generated on a single sequencing platform. Class I and class II HLA loci were covered by the typing at four-digit resolution. The number of donors typed differed by locus, with about 629-640 for A, B, C, DRB1 and DQB1, around 500 for DQA1, 600 to 610 for DPA1, and some 440 for DPB1. Because of strong linkage in the cohort, five DR-DQ haplotypes were treated as single units for association and clustering. On average, roughly 250,000 unique TCR beta nucleotide sequences were sequenced per donor among a few hundred genotyped donors of the cohort, with around 19% of those sequences being non-productive.

Receptor libraries were prepared by the immunoSEQ multiplex PCR assay. For the multiplex PCR, a mixture combining 60 forward primers for TCR Vbeta segments and 13 reverse primers for TCR Jbeta segments was used. The CDR3 region of rearranged TCR beta genes was amplified from genomic DNA by a multiplex PCR assay. The Illumina HiSeq System was used to sequence the amplified TCR beta libraries as 87-base-pair reads. Concerning the study's data processing: A later analysis counted some 74 million unique TCR beta chains across the 650 to 800 repertoires, and some 11 million of these chains were shared by at least two donors. To remove PCR and sequencing errors, raw reads were error-corrected and collapsed into unique sequences using a nearest-neighbor algorithm that merged closely related sequences. To assign V, D and J gene segments, CDR3 sequences were aligned to IMGT reference sequences. Each retained sequence needed at least a six-nucleotide match to both a V gene segment and a J gene segment. A rearrangement counted as productive if the CDR3 had no stop codons and remained in frame with V and J, and every other rearrangement counted as non-productive. CDR3 was defined according to IMGT convention as the region running from the second conserved V-encoded cysteine to the conserved J-encoded phenylalanine. Sequences without an unambiguous match to a single V gene segment were excluded from the earlier analysis of 450 to 750 of the donors. An earlier analysis of 550 to 650 of the donors classified V segments as functional when productive rearrangements were above 56.7% and as segregating when the standard deviation between donors was above 5%. A statistical classification framework was developed to diagnose cytomegalovirus status using the catalog of TCR beta chain sequences. A later analysis assigned V and J genes by comparing TCR nucleotide sequences with IMGT/GENE-DB human TR gene sequences. A later analysis assigned CDR3 sequences and most-parsimonious VDJ recombination scenarios with the TCRdist pipeline. A later analysis defined each TCR beta chain by its CDR3 amino acid sequence plus V-gene family, and excluded reads lacking a unique V-gene family. To address suspected cross-contamination and a sequencing artifact, a later analysis removed roughly 640 highly shared, low-generation-probability nucleotide sequences. A later analysis calculated a clonal expansion index for each public chain from normalized within-repertoire ranks of inferred template counts. In a later analysis, generation probabilities were computed using a VDJ recombination model fitted to out-of-frame rearrangements, and the results were checked against IGoR. In a later analysis, TCR-TCR, TCR-HLA and TCR-CMV co-occurrence was scored with hypergeometric tests, and a repertoire-size bias correction was applied to TCR pairs. False discovery rates were estimated in a later analysis by permuting HLA or CMV assignments 20 times. In a later analysis, co-occurring TCRs were grouped with DBSCAN, and TCRdist sequence similarity was added when clustering was performed within HLA-allele-positive subsets. For co-occurrence clustering, repertoires with fewer than 30,000 or more than 120,000 public chains were excluded, along with 4 to 6 repertoires with anomalous nucleotide sharing. TCRdb mirrors the immuneACCESS table, restricted to in-frame sequences. Some clones are absent from its copies; in checked studies, under half trace to an unresolved V gene, and the reason for the others is unknown. V, J and clone size are taken as reported in that table, and D and trimming were inferred from the DNA itself. This sample is represented by 150,000 to 180,000 clones; about 76% of them were singletons. The top ten constitute roughly 7.7% of the sample.

In the germline V gene (reference sequence), CDR1 corresponds to SGHNT and CDR2 to YYREEE. Measured from the cysteine to the phenylalanine, the CDR3 is 13 residues long. The CDR3 DNA has 39 bases and is translated from base 1. V was cut back by 7 bases and J by 1 base, leaving a gap of 10 bases between them. Results and caveats for the whole study, not just this receptor: According to a later analysis, most CMV-associated TCR beta chains appeared to be HLA-restricted, and the HLA associations seemed to be driven largely by CMV exposure. In an earlier analysis of fewer than 700 of the donors, most TCR beta V segments appeared in productive rearrangements about 87% or about 30% of the time, broadly matching IMGT annotations. Assigning TCR associations to individual alleles was difficult when HLA alleles, especially DR and DQ, strongly co-occurred. In vitro tests confirmed that a few of the cytomegalovirus-associated TCR beta chains recognize cytomegalovirus antigens. Cytomegalovirus status was reported to be diagnosed by the classifier with high specificity and sensitivity in both the original and validation cohorts. The presence/absence analyses assumed that sequencing depth was roughly uniform across donors, and that assumption may not be true. It was suggested by the authors that the approach could potentially be generalized to other disease states and immunological phenotypes. In a later analysis, TCR association rates were found to vary across HLA loci, with the most associated TCRs seen for DRB1 alleles and the fewest for HLA-C alleles. Because the 87-base-pair reads could not distinguish some IMGT-functional V segments, including TRBV6-2 and TRBV6-3, those segments were excluded. A group of highly shared sequence variants was considered likely to be a technical artifact of the sequencing pipeline. Because HLA typing was unavailable for some donors at each locus, only the typed subset was used in association tests. Compared with equally common non-associated chains, HLA-associated TCR beta chains in a later analysis were more clonally expanded and had lower generation probabilities. In a later genetic analysis, a missense DCLRE1C variant was associated with V-gene and J-gene trimming of TCR beta chains, and the association was replicated in an independent cohort. A total of 150 to 200 TCR beta chains were listed by the study as associated with cytomegalovirus. Several of the top co-occurrence clusters appeared to be linked to parvovirus B19, influenza, CMV and Epstein-Barr virus, according to a later analysis. Correlated functional status among segregating V segments might be attributable to linkage disequilibrium, but an unknown experimental factor could not be ruled out. A further reported finding was that TCR beta sequences accurately predicted the HLA-A and HLA-B alleles for most subjects in the first cohort. CMV serostatus was the only immune exposure information available for the cohort. A later analysis associated 16,951 TCR beta sequences with specific HLA alleles at a false discovery rate of 0.05. Most TCR sequences were seen in very few donors, while some public TCRs were found in many individuals. The earlier analysis of approximately 560 of the donors excluded approximately 17 rarely observed V segments, including chromosome 9 orphons, because counts were too low. Only TCR beta chains were sequenced in this cohort, and the absence of alpha or paired-chain data limited detectable features. A later genetic analysis reported fewer N-insertions in productive TCRs among donors in an Asian-associated ancestry cluster than the roughly 700-donor mean.

In total, just over 650 healthy bone marrow donors made up the cohort. At the time of sampling, every cohort member was nominally healthy, though immune exposures that went unrecorded were likely present. The donor was CMV seropositive and was included in the group of about 290 seropositive cohort members. Each donor provided a peripheral blood sample, and peripheral blood mononuclear cells were used for TCR beta sequencing. Genomic DNA was extracted from the blood cell samples with the Qiagen DNeasy Blood Extraction Kit. As to this clone: The target of this receptor is not known. The input lacks base qualities; no much larger clone sits a single base away.

The source material was PBMCs. The receptor's source is a man younger than 40 in good health and CMV-seropositive. This chain joins TRBV5-4 to TRBJ2-3, with TRBD1 perhaps the D gene, on 5 matching bases. The nucleotide sequence is TGTGCCAGCGGGGCGGACCGCACAGATACGCAGTATTTT. Translated, this gives CASGADRTDTQYF.